This entry lists 24 T cell receptor beta chains sequenced from one sample in a study of glioma-infiltrating T cells. TCR alpha and beta CDR3 regions were amplified from RNA using iRepertoire nested multiplex PCR. TCRdb reprocessed the multiplex PCR reads via MiXCR and lists one record per CDR3 protein. The sample lists approximately 110,000 distinct CDR3 sequences; approximately 25% were seen once. The sample comprised glioma tissue, nonneoplastic brain tissue, or PBMCs (not recorded which). The source is a human donor with low-grade glioma or glioblastoma, undergoing nonglioma brain surgery, or in good health (not recorded which).

With respect to this clonotype: This may come from a read error, since a much larger clone is one base off. The chain carries TRBV4-1 and TRBJ2-3; D possibly corresponds to TRBD1 (6 bases). CDR1 and CDR2 (germline): MGHRA, YSYEKL. The V end lost 0 bases, the J end lost 6 bases, and 19 bases lay between the germline ends. The CDR3 runs 17 residues. CDR3 protein: CASSQDLGRGKRDTQYF. The CDR3 bases are TGCGCCAGCAGCCAAGACCTGGGCAGGGGCAAGAGGGATACGCAGTATTTT.

This clonotype came up a few times. A much larger clone lies one base from this, so it may be a read error. V usage is TRBV6-1 and J usage is TRBJ1-1; a weak D match, TRBD1 (5 bases). The V end lost 6 bases, the J end lost 3 bases, and 11 bases lay between the germline ends. This CDR3 is built from 13 residues. Per the germline V gene, CDR1 is MNHNS and CDR2 is SASEGT. CDR3 sequence: CASSPGPHTEAFF. DNA for the CDR3: TGTGCCAGCAGCCCGGGACCTCACACTGAAGCTTTCTTT.

This clonotype was counted at least ten times. The chain is built from TRBV2 and TRBJ2-7; 10 bases line up with TRBD2. After removal of 6 bases from V and 6 bases from J, the junction contained 11 bases not matched to a gene. CDR1 SNHLY and CDR2 FYNNEI come from the germline V gene. This CDR3 contains 15 residues. CDR3 in amino acids: CASSRPTSGIREQYF. DNA for the CDR3: TGTGCCAGCAGCCGCCCCACTAGCGGGATCCGCGAGCAGTACTTC.

This clonotype was counted many times. The gene calls are TRBV6-2 or TRBV6-3 and TRBJ2-1; TRBD1 aligns across 9 bases. The V segment lost 2 bases and the J segment 3 bases; nucleotides outside the gene matches: 2. Germline CDR1 and CDR2: MNHEY and SVGEGT. The CDR3 loop spans 15 amino acids. The CDR3 region is CASSYRGQGYNEQFF. CDR3 nucleotides: TGTGCCAGCAGTTACAGGGGACAGGGCTACAATGAGCAGTTCTTC.

The rearrangement uses TRBV11-3 and TRBJ2-1, with 8 bases that match TRBD1. The ends lost 5 bases at V and 5 bases at J; junction bases unmatched: 11. There are 16 residues in the CDR3. Germline V lookup: CDR1 SGHNT, CDR2 YENEEA. In nucleotides, the CDR3 is TGTGCCAGCAGCGAAGGGTGGACAGGGTCGAACAATGAGCAGTTCTTC. This codes for CASSEGWTGSNNEQFF.

This clonotype occurred many times. The chain carries TRBV6-1 and TRBJ1-5; no definite D call. CDR3 length equals 15 residues. Germline V gene sequence: CDR1 MNHNS, CDR2 SASEGT. Trimming took 7 bases from V and 2 from J, leaving 15 bases between them. CDR3 protein: CASNLNPAGNQPQHF. As DNA, the CDR3 is TGTGCCAGCAACTTAAACCCGGCAGGCAATCAGCCCCAGCATTTT.

Comments on this clonotype: In this CDR3 the conserved last residue, phenylalanine or tryptophan, is missing, so a read error is likely. The chain joins TRBV6-6 to TRBJ2-1; D is unresolved. Germline V CDR1 and CDR2: MNHNY, SVGAGI (reference sequence). Trimming took 4 bases from V and 8 from J, leaving 12 bases between them. This CDR3 has 13 amino acids. In nucleotides, the CDR3 is TGTGCCAGCAGTTCTACAGTGGGCGATGAGCAGTTCCTC. Its protein is CASSSTVGDEQFL.

Ten or more counts support this clonotype. The chain combines TRBV18 with TRBJ2-3, with D possibly being TRBD2 (6 bases). CDR1 and CDR2 from the germline V gene are KGHSH and LQKENI. This CDR3 region has 14 residues. V gave up 9 bases and J gave up 3 bases, with 16 bases separating them. CDR3 amino acids: CASSRDSETDTQYF. For the CDR3, the DNA is TGTGCCAGTTCCAGGGACTCGGAGACAGATACGCAGTATTTT. The full variable domain, in which reference TRBV18 and TRBJ2-3 provide the parts outside the CDR3, is NAGVMQNPRHLVRRRGQEARLRCSPMKGHSHVYWYRQLPEEGLKFMVYLQKENIIDESGMPKERFSAEFPKEGPSILRIQQVVRGDSAAYFCASSRDSETDTQYFGPGTRLTVL.

This clonotype was seen only a few times. CDR3 in DNA: TGCAGCGTGGGACAGGTTAACACTGAAGCTTTCTTT. Protein sequence: CSVGQVNTEAFF. The chain employs TRBV29-1 and TRBJ1-1, with 8 bases identical to TRBD1. The CDR3 covers 12 residues. V was pared by 6 bases and J by 2 bases, with 2 bases of the junction left unmatched. Germline CDR1 is SQVTM and CDR2 is ANQGSEA.

This clonotype has only a few counts. This chain connects TRBV11-3 to TRBJ2-1; no definite D call. The CDR3 runs 14 residues. The V gene's germline CDR1 is SGHNT and CDR2 YENEEA. V was cut by 5 bases and J by 0 bases, with 8 bases left in between. CDR3 loop: CASSPDYSYNEQFF. The CDR3 coding sequence is TGTGCCAGCAGCCCGGATTACTCCTACAATGAGCAGTTCTTC.

This clonotype has more than one count but fewer than ten. V is TRBV5-6 and J is TRBJ2-5; D ambiguous. CDR3 size: 14 residues. CDR1 is SGHDT, CDR2 YYEEEE, per germline. V was shortened by 3 bases and J by 2 bases, with 11 bases between the two germline ends. The CDR3 loop is CASSSLRTQETQYF. CDR3 coding DNA: TGTGCCAGCAGCTCCCTACGTACGCAAGAGACCCAGTACTTC.

In its sample, this clonotype was seen many times. J is TRBJ1-5 and V is TRBV6-1; D may be TRBD1 (6 bases). The CDR3 runs to 14 residues. The germline gives CDR1 MNHNS, CDR2 SASEGT. Trimming cost V 5 bases and J 0 bases, with 8 bases left between them. CDR3 amino acids: CASSPTGSNQPQHF. For the CDR3, the DNA is TGTGCCAGCAGTCCGACAGGTAGCAATCAGCCCCAGCATTTT.

On this clonotype: Germline is not matched at one junction end, which may reflect a read error. This chain joins TRBV7-8 and TRBJ1-3; perhaps TRBD1 as D (6 bases). The CDR3 spans 13 residues. Germline V CDR1 and CDR2: SGHVS, FQNEAQ. The CDR3 DNA sequence: TGCGGTTCCGGGGGCAGTTCTGGAAGCACCATATATTTT. This gives the protein CGSGGSSGSTIYF.

As concerns this clonotype: A clone one base away is much larger, so this may be a read error. The chain uses TRBV19 and TRBJ1-2; D is unresolved. CDR3 length: 13 amino acids. In germline, CDR1 is LNHDA, CDR2 SQIVND (reference sequence). V dropped 6 bases and J dropped 4 bases, with 12 bases sitting between them. The CDR3 DNA is TGTGCCAGTAGCCCTATAGGGCTCTATGGCTACACCTTC. Amino acids: CASSPIGLYGYTF. The full variable domain, rest sourced from reference TRBV19 and TRBJ1-2, is DGGITQSPKYLFRKEGQNVTLSCEQNLNHDAMYWYRQDPGQGLRLIYYSQIVNDFQKGDIAEGYSVSREKKESFPLTVTSAQKNPTAFYLCASSPIGLYGYTFGSGTRLTVV.

This clonotype occurred many times. This rearrangement joins TRBV7-2 to TRBJ2-3, with no clear D. Trimming stripped 7 bases from V and 3 bases from J, with 8 bases between. The CDR3 loop spans 12 amino acids. CDR1 is SGHTA and CDR2 is FQGNSA in the germline V gene. Written as DNA, the CDR3 is TGTGCCAGCACCAAACAAACAGATACGCAGTATTTT. Translated: CASTKQTDTQYF.

Concerning this clonotype: At one boundary the junction diverges from the germline segment, which might be a read error. This chain connects TRBV2 to TRBJ2-1, with a possible D match to TRBD2 (6 bases). Looked up from germline, CDR1 is SNHLY and CDR2 is FYNNEI. This CDR3 spans 15 amino acids. The chain's CDR3 is CASSQRPSLAAERFF. The DNA of the CDR3 is TGTGCCAGCAGTCAGAGACCTTCACTAGCCGCTGAGCGGTTCTTC.

At least ten counts were recorded for this clonotype. The gene calls are TRBV12-3 or TRBV12-4 and TRBJ1-1; possible D gene TRBD1, 5 bases. The V and J ends lost 3 bases and 8 bases respectively, with 7 bases between them. The CDR3 runs 11 residues. CDR3 DNA sequence: TGTGCCAGCAGTTTTAACAGGGAAGCTTTCTTT. Protein: CASSFNREAFF.

This clonotype was counted at least ten times. The chain combines TRBV6-2 or TRBV6-3 with TRBJ2-3; D gene uncertain. The CDR3 is 13 residues long. The V and J ends lost 6 bases and 2 bases respectively, with 9 bases between them. Germline values: CDR1 MNHEY, CDR2 SVGEGT. The DNA of the CDR3 is TGTGCCAGCAGCTTACTACTCACAGATACGCAGTATTTT. It specifies CASSLLLTDTQYF.

In its sample, this clonotype was seen many times. The chain carries TRBV11-2 and TRBJ2-7; D ambiguous. CDR1 is SGHAT, CDR2 FQNNGV, per germline. The V gene lost 1 base and the J gene lost 6 bases, with 13 bases spanning the gap. CDR3 length: 14 residues. CDR3 DNA: TGTGCCAGCAGCTTAGCTCGATCTCCCCTCGAGCAGTACTTC. This translates into CASSLARSPLEQYF.

J is TRBJ2-2 and V is TRBV4-1; D might be TRBD1 (5 bases). The CDR3 has 17 amino acids. Trimming pared 1 base from V and 5 bases from J, leaving 17 bases between. Germline V gene data show CDR1 as MGHRA and CDR2 as YSYEKL. DNA of the CDR3: TGCGCCAGCAGCCAAGGGGCTCGGACAAGGATTACCGGGGAGCTGTTTTTT. Translating gives CASSQGARTRITGELFF.

At least ten counts were recorded for this clonotype. The chain is built from TRBV28 and TRBJ2-7, with 8 nucleotides matching TRBD2. After removal of 7 bases from V and 3 bases from J, the junction contained 20 bases not matched to a gene. This CDR3 spans 18 amino acids. Germline loops: CDR1 MDHEN, CDR2 SYDVKM. The CDR3: CASNPLAVLGYMNYEQYF. CDR3 bases: TGTGCCAGCAACCCACTAGCGGTTCTTGGATACATGAACTACGAGCAGTACTTC.

This clonotype was counted at least ten times. Here the CDR3 DNA reads TGTGCCAGCAGCTTAGCGGGAGGGACAGACGGGCAGTTCTTC. It encodes CASSLAGGTDGQFF. The V and J genes are TRBV7-9 and TRBJ2-1; D could derive from TRBD1 or TRBD2 (7 bases each). Deletions cut 0 bases from V and 12 bases from J, with 15 bases between. The CDR3 is 14 residues long. The germline gives CDR1 SEHNR, CDR2 FQNEAQ (reference sequence). Full variable domain (remainder filled in from reference TRBV7-9 and TRBJ2-1): DTGVSQNPRHKITKRGQNVTFRCDPISEHNRLYWYRQTLGQGPEFLTYFQNEAQLEKSRLLSDRFSAERPKGSFSTLEIQRTEQGDSAMYLCASSLAGGTDGQFFGPGTRLTVL.

This clonotype occurred a few times. J is TRBJ1-1 and V is TRBV30; D remains ambiguous. The CDR3 is 12 residues long. Germline assignment: CDR1 GTSNPN and CDR2 SVGIG (reference sequence). Trimming cost V 0 bases and J 4 bases, with 6 bases left between them. The CDR3 loop is CAWSVTSTEAFF. CDR3 DNA: TGTGCCTGGAGTGTAACGAGCACTGAAGCTTTCTTT.

This clonotype was picked up many times. The genes are TRBV20-1 and TRBJ2-1, with D possibly being TRBD2 (6 bases). V gave up 6 bases and J gave up 0 bases, with 18 bases separating them. The length of the CDR3 is 16 residues. Germline CDR1 DFQATT, CDR2 SNEGSKA (reference sequence). The DNA of the CDR3 is TGCAGTGCCACCTGGGGGGACCGGAGCTCCTACAATGAGCAGTTCTTC. As protein: CSATWGDRSSYNEQFF.